This TCR beta chain was profiled in a study of radiotherapy plus CTLA-4 blockade in lung cancer. Overall study context: Overall, around 19% of patients showed an objective response, while about 29% attained disease control. Study-level findings and limits: Radiotherapy plus ipilimumab was followed by expansion in blood of tumor-derived TCR clones.

TCRdb's table, derived via immunoSEQ multiplex PCR, lists solely in-frame clones and lacks some. The sample lists tens of thousands of clones, 79% seen once, with 8.5% to 9% in the top ten. Germline-derived CDR1 and CDR2 are LGHNA and YSLEER. J gave up 1 base and V 2 bases, and 3 bases lay outside the gene matches. The CDR3 extends over 16 amino acids. It was focal radiation plus CTLA-4 blockade with ipilimumab that patients with chemo-refractory metastatic non-small-cell lung cancer received. A word on this clone: Its antigen is as yet unknown.

The TCR sequence derives from a human donor with non-small cell lung cancer who had a complete response to radiotherapy plus ipilimumab. This specimen consisted of peripheral blood, obtained from a patient treated with radiotherapy plus ipilimumab. V usage is TRBV4-3 and J usage is TRBJ2-1, with 9 bases that match TRBD2. In DNA, the CDR3 is TGCGCCAGCAGCCAATTAGCGGGAGAATCCTACAATGAGCAGTTCTTC. Protein sequence: CASSQLAGESYNEQFF.